This TCR beta chain was sequenced in a study of cytomegalovirus exposure and HLA in healthy donors. Whole-study results and caveats: Within an earlier analysis, most TCR beta V segments proved productive either about 87% or about 30% of the time. Confirmation was obtained in vitro that a few CMV-associated chains are specific for CMV antigens.

Germline CDR1 reads ENHRY; CDR2 reads SYGVKD. V was cut by 5 bases and J by 2 bases, with 25 bases left in between. The CDR3 is 19 residues long. The PCR was carried out with 60 Vbeta primers and 13 Jbeta primers. Some clones are missing from TCRdb's copy, which holds only in-frame ones; the method was immunoSEQ multiplex PCR. Listed are around 200,000 clones; around 0.95% falls within the top ten. As to this clone: No antigen is known for it.

The clonotype was recovered from a woman in her twenties or thirties in good health and CMV-seropositive. The sequencing sample was made of PBMCs. This chain links TRBV10-3 with TRBJ1-3; D is perhaps TRBD1 (6 bases). CDR3 DNA sequence: TGTGCCATCAGTCCCTCCGGATCACTGCAGGGGCAGACTGGAAACACCATATATTTT. Protein product: CAISPSGSLQGQTGNTIYF.